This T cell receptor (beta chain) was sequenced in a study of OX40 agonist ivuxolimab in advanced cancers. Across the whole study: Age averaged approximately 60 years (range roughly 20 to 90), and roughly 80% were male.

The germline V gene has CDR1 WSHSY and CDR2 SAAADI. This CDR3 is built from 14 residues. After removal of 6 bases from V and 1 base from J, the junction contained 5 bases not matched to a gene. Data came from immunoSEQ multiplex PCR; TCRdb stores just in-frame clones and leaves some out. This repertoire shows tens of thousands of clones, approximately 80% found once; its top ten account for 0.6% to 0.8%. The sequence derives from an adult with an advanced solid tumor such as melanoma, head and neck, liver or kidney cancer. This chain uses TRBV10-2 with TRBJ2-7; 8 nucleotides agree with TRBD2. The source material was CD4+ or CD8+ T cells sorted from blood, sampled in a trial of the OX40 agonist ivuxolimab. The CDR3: CASRSVAGSYEQYF. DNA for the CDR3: TGCGCCAGCAGGTCGGTAGCGGGGTCCTACGAGCAGTACTTC.